The rows below give T cell receptor beta chains drawn from one sample of a study of T-cell memory formation after mild COVID-19. Each CDR3 protein gets one entry after TCRdb re-called the 5' RACE reads with MiXCR. The sample shows roughly 450,000 distinct CDR3 sequences, about 20% of them seen only once. Sample: PBMCs or a T cell subset sorted from them (not recorded which). The receptors come from an adult woman who had mild COVID-19 (a few samples of this study predate the infection). Cell type and time point are not known. Both conserved end residues are part of each CDR3. The D gene is left open where the match is weak. Clone size appears in some rows only: once, few, many, or a class for an expanded clone.

d_call j_call v_call clone_size cdr3_aa cdr3_nt
TRBD1 TRBJ1-1 TRBV6-5 few CASSYFGTGLKNTEAFF TGTGCCAGCAGTTACTTCGGGACAGGGCTTAAGAACACTGAAGCTTTCTTT
. TRBJ2-3 TRBV12-3/TRBV12-4 . CASSLDSEITDTQYF TGTGCCAGCAGTTTGGACAGCGAGATCACAGATACGCAGTATTTT
TRBD2 TRBJ2-7 TRBV7-9 . CASSVAGGGYEQYF TGTGCCAGCAGCGTAGCGGGAGGCGGCTACGAGCAGTACTTC
TRBD1 TRBJ2-5 TRBV18 . CASSLTVLDRERETQYF TGTGCCAGCTCACTCACAGTATTGGACAGGGAGCGAGAGACCCAGTACTTC
. TRBJ1-2 TRBV12-3/TRBV12-4 . CASSLITGYPGASGYTF TGTGCCAGCAGTTTAATTACGGGGTATCCAGGGGCGAGTGGCTACACCTTC
. TRBJ2-5 TRBV12-3/TRBV12-4 . CASSQSGRWYQETQYF TGTGCCAGCAGCCAAAGCGGGCGTTGGTACCAAGAGACCCAGTACTTC
. TRBJ2-7 TRBV13 . CASSLETQRRQYF TGTGCCAGCAGCTTAGAAACCCAGCGAAGGCAGTACTTC
TRBD2 TRBJ2-7 TRBV6-2/TRBV6-3 few CASSGDGPGLAGFGWDEQYF TGTGCCAGCAGTGGTGACGGACCGGGACTAGCGGGATTCGGATGGGACGAGCAGTACTTC
TRBD2 TRBJ2-1 TRBV4-3 . CANDLAGLYNEQFF TGCGCCAACGACCTAGCGGGACTCTACAATGAGCAGTTCTTC
. TRBJ2-2 TRBV6-2/TRBV6-3 . CASSPASTGELFF TGTGCCAGCAGTCCCGCCTCCACAGGGGAGCTGTTTTTT
TRBD2 TRBJ2-7 TRBV7-2 . CASSYWASGKLEQYF TGTGCCAGCAGCTATTGGGCTAGCGGGAAACTCGAGCAGTACTTC
TRBD1 TRBJ1-6 TRBV18 few CASSRDRENSPLHF TGTGCCAGCTCACGGGACAGGGAAAATTCACCCCTCCACTTT
. TRBJ2-3 TRBV11-2 few CASSLDKYGLANTDTQYF TGTGCCAGCAGCTTAGATAAGTACGGGCTAGCGAACACAGATACGCAGTATTTT
TRBD1 TRBJ1-4 TRBV30 few CAWMGQTEKLFF TGTGCCTGGATGGGACAGACTGAAAAACTGTTTTTT
. TRBJ2-2 TRBV7-6 few CASSSGASGTGELFF TGTGCCAGCAGCTCAGGAGCCTCAGGGACCGGGGAGCTGTTTTTT
. TRBJ2-1 TRBV5-6 . CASSLRQGGYNEQFF TGTGCCAGCAGCTTGCGTCAGGGGGGCTACAATGAGCAGTTCTTC
. TRBJ2-1 TRBV7-9 many CASSPQGNEQFF TGTGCCAGCAGCCCCCAAGGCAATGAGCAGTTCTTC
. TRBJ1-5 TRBV6-2/TRBV6-3 few CASSYSMGSGGQPQHF TGTGCCAGCAGTTACTCGATGGGATCTGGGGGTCAGCCCCAGCATTTT
TRBD2 TRBJ2-1 TRBV20-1 . CSARLAGLNHNEQFF TGCAGTGCCAGACTAGCGGGGTTAAACCACAATGAGCAGTTCTTC
TRBD2 TRBJ2-7 TRBV13 few CASRLGEGASYEQYF TGTGCCAGCAGACTAGGGGAGGGCGCCTCCTACGAGCAGTACTTC
TRBD2 TRBJ2-3 TRBV25-1 few CASSGYPTSGHTDTQYF TGTGCCAGCAGTGGATACCCCACTAGCGGACACACAGATACGCAGTATTTT
. TRBJ1-1 TRBV12-3/TRBV12-4 . CASSHPSVNTEAFF TGTGCCAGCAGTCACCCGTCGGTGAACACTGAAGCTTTCTTT
. TRBJ2-3 TRBV7-3 . CASSLRETGMRDTQYF TGTGCCAGCAGCTTAAGGGAGACGGGTATGAGAGATACGCAGTATTTT
TRBD1 TRBJ2-1 TRBV20-1 few CSATRQGASGHPLYNEQFF TGCAGTGCTACCCGGCAGGGGGCGTCGGGTCATCCCTTATACAATGAGCAGTTCTTC
. TRBJ1-1 TRBV14 few CASSQEWWKGAFF TGTGCCAGCAGCCAAGAGTGGTGGAAAGGTGCTTTCTTT
TRBD2 TRBJ2-1 TRBV4-3 few CASSQDGGRGNEQFF TGCGCCAGCAGCCAAGATGGCGGGAGGGGGAATGAGCAGTTCTTC
. TRBJ2-5 TRBV2 . CASHVPTFGLETQYF TGTGCCAGCCATGTCCCGACTTTCGGCCTAGAGACCCAGTACTTC
. TRBJ2-1 TRBV29-1 few CSVDGLAETDPYNEQFF TGCAGCGTTGACGGTCTAGCTGAAACCGATCCCTACAATGAGCAGTTCTTC
. TRBJ2-7 TRBV5-4 few CASRQGPDYEQYF TGTGCCAGCAGACAAGGGCCGGACTACGAGCAGTACTTC
. TRBJ2-7 TRBV19 . CASSIFDGRAYEQYF TGTGCCAGTAGTATCTTCGACGGAAGAGCCTACGAGCAGTACTTC
. TRBJ1-2 TRBV30 . CAWRLVDRDYGYTF TGTGCCTGGAGGCTGGTGGACAGAGACTATGGCTACACCTTC
. TRBJ2-5 TRBV12-3/TRBV12-4 . CASSLFQGQETQYF TGTGCCAGCAGTTTATTTCAGGGTCAAGAGACCCAGTACTTC
TRBD2 TRBJ2-7 TRBV6-1 few CASSEGGLASGQYF TGTGCCAGCAGTGAAGGAGGACTAGCGTCGGGGCAGTACTTC
. TRBJ1-1 TRBV2 . CASSEGQGITEAFF TGTGCCAGCAGTGAAGGGCAGGGCATCACTGAAGCTTTCTTT
TRBD2 TRBJ2-1 TRBV29-1 few CSVVSGSVDEQFF TGCAGCGTTGTTAGCGGGAGCGTGGATGAGCAGTTCTTC
TRBD1 TRBJ2-6 TRBV27 once CASSSYRGQSANVLTF TGTGCCAGCAGTTCCTACAGGGGGCAGTCGGCCAACGTCCTGACTTTC
TRBD2 TRBJ2-1 TRBV12-3/TRBV12-4 few CASSSGGLASYNEQFF TGTGCCAGCAGTTCAGGCGGACTAGCGTCCTACAATGAGCAGTTCTTC
TRBD1 TRBJ1-2 TRBV11-2 few CASSPGGSAGHYGYTF TGTGCCAGCAGCCCAGGGGGGTCAGCCGGCCACTATGGCTACACCTTC
. TRBJ1-1 TRBV12-3/TRBV12-4 . CASSAQGLSEAFF TGTGCCAGCAGTGCACAGGGACTCTCTGAAGCTTTCTTT
TRBD1 TRBJ1-1 TRBV5-1 many CASSWGQGFAEAFF TGCGCCAGCAGCTGGGGACAGGGGTTCGCTGAAGCTTTCTTT
. TRBJ1-5 TRBV12-3/TRBV12-4 . CASSLVGRAQPQHF TGTGCCAGCAGTTTAGTTGGCAGGGCCCAGCCCCAGCATTTT
. TRBJ2-1 TRBV6-2/TRBV6-3 . CASSYRASPGFNEQFF TGTGCCAGCAGTTACCGGGCCTCCCCGGGGTTTAATGAGCAGTTCTTC
TRBD2 TRBJ2-1 TRBV3-1 . CASSSRTSGLYNEQFF TGTGCCAGCAGCAGCCGGACTAGCGGCCTATACAATGAGCAGTTCTTC
. TRBJ2-4 TRBV29-1 many CSVAPQGAKNIQYF TGCAGCGTCGCACCTCAAGGAGCCAAAAACATTCAGTACTTC
TRBD2 TRBJ2-3 TRBV7-2 . CASSSSQRGGTDTQYF TGTGCCAGCAGCTCCTCCCAGCGGGGGGGGACAGATACGCAGTATTTT
TRBD2 TRBJ2-1 TRBV12-3/TRBV12-4 few CASTLAGAEFF TGTGCCAGCACCCTAGCGGGAGCGGAGTTCTTC
TRBD1 TRBJ2-1 TRBV5-1 . CASSLAVGGRNEQFF TGCGCCAGCAGCTTGGCCGTAGGGGGCCGCAATGAGCAGTTCTTC
. TRBJ1-1 TRBV9 . CASSVRETNTEAFF TGTGCCAGCAGCGTGAGGGAGACGAACACTGAAGCTTTCTTT
TRBD2 TRBJ2-1 TRBV19 few CASSIGGVLAGESEQFF TGTGCCAGTAGTATCGGGGGGGTGCTCGCGGGAGAGTCTGAGCAGTTCTTC
. TRBJ1-1 TRBV20-1 . CSALPKETVTEAFF TGCAGTGCCCTTCCAAAGGAAACGGTTACTGAAGCTTTCTTT
TRBD1 TRBJ1-2 TRBV12-3/TRBV12-4 few CASSLRTGSDYGYTF TGTGCCAGCAGTTTAAGGACAGGGTCGGACTATGGCTACACCTTC
. TRBJ2-6 TRBV2 . CASTSPGSTGANVLTF TGTGCCAGCACAAGTCCAGGCTCAACTGGGGCCAACGTCCTGACTTTC
. TRBJ2-3 TRBV7-3 . CASSKVGVAGTDTQYF TGTGCCAGCAGCAAAGTAGGGGTGGCGGGCACAGATACGCAGTATTTT
. TRBJ2-7 TRBV5-1 few CASSPSRFNSYEQYF TGCGCCAGCAGCCCCTCGCGGTTCAACTCCTACGAGCAGTACTTC
. TRBJ2-7 TRBV5-4 . CASSLGQFAEQYF TGTGCCAGCAGCTTGGGACAGTTCGCCGAGCAGTACTTC
TRBD1 TRBJ1-1 TRBV5-1 few CASSLAGTGLEAFF TGCGCCAGCAGCTTGGCAGGGACAGGGCTTGAAGCTTTCTTT
TRBD1 TRBJ1-6 TRBV9 . CASSARDRVTYNSPLHF TGTGCCAGCAGTGCTCGGGACAGGGTCACCTATAATTCACCCCTCCACTTT